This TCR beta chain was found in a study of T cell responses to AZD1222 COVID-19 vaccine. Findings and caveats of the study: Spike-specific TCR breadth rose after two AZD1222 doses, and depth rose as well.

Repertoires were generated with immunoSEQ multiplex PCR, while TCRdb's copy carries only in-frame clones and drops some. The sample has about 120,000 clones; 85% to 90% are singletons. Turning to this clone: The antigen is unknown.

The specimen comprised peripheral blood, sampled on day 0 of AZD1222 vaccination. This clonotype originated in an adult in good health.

CDR3 sequence: CASSIQLAGAGELFF. CDR3 bases: TGTGCCAGTAGTATCCAGCTAGCGGGGGCCGGGGAGCTGTTTTTT. The chain combines TRBV19 with TRBJ2-2; 10 bases are a match to TRBD2. After removal of 3 bases from V and 6 bases from J, the junction contained 4 bases not matched to a gene. CDR3 length equals 15 residues. Germline CDR1 is LNHDA and CDR2 is SQIVND (reference sequence).